This T cell receptor (beta chain) was recovered during a study of blood T cell repertoires in COVID-19. Background on the study: Sites in the United States, Italy and Spain provided acute and convalescent COVID-19 samples.

CDR3 length: 13 amino acids. The germline V gene has CDR1 SGHVS and CDR2 FQNEAQ. Trimming cost V 1 base and J 11 bases; bases outside gene matches: 3. This table comes from immunoSEQ multiplex PCR, and its TCRdb copy is limited to in-frame clones, with some not included. The profile covers some 260,000 clones, with 88% appearing a single time and more than 0.55% taken by the ten largest. The TCR comes from a human donor in a cohort sampled during active COVID-19. The rearrangement links TRBV7-8 to TRBJ1-1, with TRBD1 matching over 11 bases. The source material was peripheral blood. The CDR3 sequence: CASSLGTGGDAFF. For the CDR3, the DNA is TGTGCCAGCAGCTTAGGGACAGGGGGCGATGCTTTCTTT. The complete variable domain, with remaining parts taken from reference TRBV7-8 and TRBJ1-1, reads GAGVSQSPRYKVAKRGQDVALRCDPISGHVSLFWYQQALGQGPEFLTYFQNEAQLDKSGLPSDRFFAERPEGSVSTLKIQRTQQEDSAVYLCASSLGTGGDAFFGQGTRLTVV.